The 25 T cell receptor beta chains below come from one sample, sequenced in a study of blood T cells in healthy people across ages. Through a sample-barcoded 5' primer and a J-beta primer mix, a second PCR was run for about 6 to 12 cycles. TCRdb re-analysed the 5' RACE reads in MiXCR, keeping a single row per CDR3 protein. Here the sample spans about 1.5 million distinct CDR3 sequences, around 40% being singletons. The sequenced sample was blood. Receptor source: a woman between 18 and 29 years old in good health.

This chain connects TRBV12-3 or TRBV12-4 to TRBJ2-3; D remains unclear. Trimming removed 5 bases at V and 1 base at J, with 16 bases between. CDR3 length: 16 residues. The CDR3 nucleotides read TGTGCCAGCAGTAGAGGTCGGAATGTAGGCACAGATACGCAGTATTTT. Its translation is CASSRGRNVGTDTQYF.

V gene TRBV10-1 combines with J gene TRBJ2-1, with 7 bases that match TRBD1. This CDR3 has 13 residues. The junction had 8 bases not matched to a gene; V was cut back by 8 bases and J by 7 bases. CDR1 is WNHNN, CDR2 SYGVQD, per germline (reference sequence). CDR3 protein: CASGEGQSNEQFF. The CDR3, as DNA: TGCGCCAGCGGCGAGGGACAGTCGAATGAGCAGTTCTTC.

Concerning this clonotype itself: A much larger clone lies a single base off, so this may be a read error. The rearrangement joins TRBV12-3 or TRBV12-4 to TRBJ2-3, with D tentatively TRBD1 or TRBD2 (6 bases each). The CDR3 has 12 residues. The CDR3 here is CASRGGTDTEYF. CDR3 sequence (DNA): TGTGCGTCCAGGGGAGGCACAGATACGGAGTATTTT.

This clonotype showed up just a few times. The V and J genes are TRBV7-3 and TRBJ2-6, with a weak D call TRBD1 (5 bases). Germline V CDR1 and CDR2: SGHTA, FQGTGA. CDR3 size: 17 residues. V lost 4 bases to trimming and J lost 0 bases, with 13 bases between them. As DNA, the CDR3 is TGTGCCAGCAGCTCTACAGGCGTCGGCTCTGGGGCCAACGTCCTGACTTTC. This codes for CASSSTGVGSGANVLTF.

The sample holds many counts of this clonotype. The chain combines TRBV29-1 with TRBJ2-6; tentatively, D is TRBD2 (6 bases). The CDR3 length is 13 residues. Germline lookup yields CDR1 SQVTM and CDR2 ANQGSEA. Trimming took 5 bases from V and 4 from J, leaving 9 bases between them. The CDR3 loop is CSVRGSGANVLTF. CDR3 bases: TGCAGCGTTCGGGGGTCCGGGGCCAACGTCCTGACTTTC.

This chain links TRBV5-1 with TRBJ2-1; no firm D call. The CDR3 contains 13 residues. Trimming took 4 bases from V and 7 from J, leaving 12 bases between them. Germline-derived CDR1 and CDR2 are SGHRS and YFSETQ. This chain's CDR3 is CASSLPLKNEQFF. CDR3 nucleotides: TGCGCCAGCAGCCTACCCCTTAAGAATGAGCAGTTCTTC.

The rearrangement links TRBV7-2 to TRBJ1-2, with no clear D. The germline V gene encodes CDR1 SGHTA and CDR2 FQGNSA. The CDR3 extends over 15 amino acids. Trimming pared 5 bases from V and 5 bases from J, leaving 18 bases between. As DNA, the CDR3 is TGTGCCAGCAGCCTTGACTACATGGCGGAGTATGGCTACACCTTC. Residues: CASSLDYMAEYGYTF.

This clonotype has just a few counts. The rearrangement links TRBV4-1 to TRBJ2-1; TRBD2 aligns across 13 bases. V shed 1 base, J shed 1 base, and the junction held 10 bases outside the gene matches. This CDR3 region has 20 residues. CDR1 is MGHRA, CDR2 YSYEKL, per germline. CDR3 nucleotide sequence: TGCGCCAGCAGCCAAGTTCCGGGACTAGCGGGAAGGGGGTCCTACAATGAGCAGTTCTTC. It is translated as CASSQVPGLAGRGSYNEQFF.

The genes are TRBV10-3 and TRBJ2-3, with 10 bases fitting TRBD2. Trimming removed 3 bases from V and 0 bases from J; junction bases left unmatched: 0. Germline V lookup: CDR1 ENHRY, CDR2 SYGVKD. This CDR3 contains 15 residues. The CDR3 DNA reads TGTGCCATCAGTGAACTAGCGGGGAGCACAGATACGCAGTATTTT. Translating it yields CAISELAGSTDTQYF.

This rearrangement joins TRBV20-1 to TRBJ1-1; 8 nucleotides line up with TRBD1. Germline values: CDR1 DFQATT, CDR2 SNEGSKA (reference sequence). Trimming at V came to 5 bases and at J to 5 bases, leaving 7 bases not matched to a gene. The CDR3 is 13 residues long. This CDR3 is CSAHQGAWTEAFF. The DNA for the CDR3 is TGCAGTGCTCATCAGGGGGCGTGGACTGAAGCTTTCTTT.

The CDR3 reads CASSLGGSDEQYF. CDR3 nucleotide sequence: TGCGCCAGCAGCTTGGGGGGTAGCGACGAGCAGTACTTC. The genes are TRBV5-1 and TRBJ2-7; maybe TRBD2 (5 bases). The CDR3 has 13 amino acids. V lost 0 bases and J 5 bases, leaving 9 bases between the germline ends. Per germline, CDR1 SGHRS and CDR2 YFSETQ.

The sample holds one count of this clonotype. J is TRBJ2-7 and V is TRBV29-1; TRBD1 or TRBD2 may be the D gene (5 bases each). CDR3 size: 15 residues. Trimming left V 5 bases short and J 3 bases short, with 20 bases between. Germline CDR1 reads SQVTM; CDR2 reads ANQGSEA. The CDR3 DNA follows: TGCAGCGTTATCGCGGCTGAGGGGCGCAACTACGAGCAGTACTTC. It codes for CSVIAAEGRNYEQYF.

The chain carries TRBV6-2 or TRBV6-3 and TRBJ1-2; TRBD1 agrees at 8 bases. Germline-derived CDR1 and CDR2 are MNHEY and SVGEGT. With 7 bases clipped from V and 4 bases from J, the junction kept 8 bases outside the gene matches. There are 14 residues in the CDR3. The CDR3 protein is CASNLDRVGYGYTF. DNA of the CDR3: TGTGCCAGCAACCTGGACAGGGTTGGCTATGGCTACACCTTC.

The chain joins TRBV29-1 to TRBJ1-2, with D perhaps matching TRBD1 (6 bases). The CDR3 sequence is 13 residues long. The V and J ends lost 6 bases and 4 bases respectively, with 15 bases between them. CDR1 and CDR2 from the germline V gene are SQVTM and ANQGSEA. The CDR3 nucleotides read TGCAGCGTCCCCCGACAGGATTCCTATGGCTACACCTTC. Translated: CSVPRQDSYGYTF.

The chain uses TRBV5-1 and TRBJ1-2; no reliable D call. The CDR3 runs to 14 residues. CDR1 is SGHRS and CDR2 is YFSETQ in the germline V gene. Deletions cut 0 bases from V and 3 bases from J, with 9 bases between. The CDR3 loop reads CASSLGRSDYGYTF. CDR3 nucleotide sequence: TGCGCCAGCAGCTTGGGGCGATCGGACTATGGCTACACCTTC.

This rearrangement joins TRBV29-1 to TRBJ1-1; D is uncertain. Germline V gene data show CDR1 as SQVTM and CDR2 as ANQGSEA. V lost 1 base, J lost 8 bases, and 8 bases lay in between. The CDR3 extends over 11 amino acids. CDR3 nucleotides: TGCAGCGTTGAAGCTTCCCGGGAAGCTTTCTTT. Its translation: CSVEASREAFF.

This chain links TRBV6-1 with TRBJ1-2; 9 positions agree with TRBD1. The length of the CDR3 is 15 residues. Germline-derived CDR1 and CDR2 are MNHNS and SASEGT. Trimming took 0 bases from V and 8 from J; bases not matched to a gene: 7. The CDR3 is CASSEAWTGEGGYTF. The CDR3 bases are TGTGCCAGCAGTGAAGCATGGACAGGGGAAGGCGGCTACACCTTC.

The rearrangement uses TRBV27 and TRBJ1-2, with a tentative D call TRBD1 (6 bases). The CDR3 sequence is 14 residues long. CDR1 is MNHEY and CDR2 is SMNVEV in the germline V gene (reference sequence). V was trimmed by 5 bases and J by 8 bases, leaving 18 bases between them. The CDR3 DNA follows: TGTGCCAGCAGTCCGGGGGCCATTTCGGGAGGCTACACCTTC. Translating it yields CASSPGAISGGYTF.

The rearrangement links TRBV27 to TRBJ1-1, with 7 bases identical to TRBD1. Germline V gene sequence: CDR1 MNHEY, CDR2 SMNVEV (reference sequence). The CDR3 extends over 16 amino acids. The J segment lost 0 bases and the V segment lost 4 bases, leaving 8 bases of the junction unmatched. The CDR3 DNA reads as TGTGCCAGCAGTTCCCAGGGGGTGTTCATGAACACTGAAGCTTTCTTT. Protein: CASSSQGVFMNTEAFF.

This chain uses TRBV20-1 with TRBJ2-5; D uncertain. Looked up from germline, CDR1 is DFQATT and CDR2 is SNEGSKA (reference sequence). Trimming left V 1 base short and J 5 bases short, with 11 bases between. The CDR3 extends over 13 amino acids. This CDR3 is CSARAGPVETQYF. DNA for the CDR3: TGCAGTGCTAGAGCCGGACCCGTGGAGACCCAGTACTTC.

The chain has TRBV12-3 or TRBV12-4 and TRBJ1-2, with 8 bases fitting TRBD1. Trimming removed 6 bases from V and 6 bases from J; junction bases left unmatched: 6. This CDR3 contains 13 residues. Here the CDR3 DNA reads TGTGCCAGCAGGTGGACAGGGATCCATGGCTACACCTTC. This encodes CASRWTGIHGYTF.

This clonotype turned up a few times. The rearrangement links TRBV7-9 to TRBJ2-5; 9 bases align to TRBD2. After removal of 6 bases from V and 5 bases from J, the junction contained 22 bases not matched to a gene. CDR1 and CDR2 (germline): SEHNR, FQNEAQ (reference sequence). This CDR3 region has 19 residues. The CDR3, as DNA: TGTGCCAGCAGAAGACACGGACTGTCTCTAGCGGGAACTGGTGAGACCCAGTACTTC. Its translation: CASRRHGLSLAGTGETQYF.

This clonotype turned up a few times. This chain joins TRBV28 and TRBJ1-1; no firm D call. The CDR3 length is 12 residues. Germline V CDR1 and CDR2: MDHEN, SYDVKM. Trimming removed 2 bases from V and 11 bases from J, with 12 bases in between. This CDR3 reads CASSLELGSAFF. CDR3 DNA sequence: TGTGCCAGCAGTTTAGAGTTAGGGTCGGCTTTCTTT.

CDR3 residues: CATSSGRSNQPQHF. In nucleotides, the CDR3 is TGTGCCACCAGTTCGGGACGGAGCAATCAGCCCCAGCATTTT. This chain links TRBV15 with TRBJ1-5; tentative D call: TRBD1 (5 bases). Germline values: CDR1 LNHNV, CDR2 YYDKDF (reference sequence). The CDR3 is 14 residues long. Between the trimmed V and J ends, which lost 6 bases and 1 base, there was a span of 10 bases.

This clonotype was counted a few times. This chain uses TRBV10-3 with TRBJ2-7; D uncertain. CDR1 and CDR2 (germline): ENHRY, SYGVKD. CDR3 length equals 13 residues. With 10 bases removed from V and 2 bases from J, the gap between germline ends came to 15 bases. The CDR3 spells CATRDGGTYEQYF. The CDR3 coding sequence is TGTGCCACCAGAGATGGCGGTACCTACGAGCAGTACTTC.